Shown below are 13 T cell receptor beta chains from a single sample sequenced in a study of blood T cell repertoires in COVID-19. Repertoires were generated with immunoSEQ multiplex PCR, while TCRdb's copy carries only in-frame clones and drops some. The sample carries around 200,000 clones, 80% to 90% recorded once. Sequenced: peripheral blood. All receptors derive from a man in his 60s with acute or convalescent COVID-19.

The chain joins TRBV12-3 or TRBV12-4 to TRBJ1-5; D perhaps matches TRBD1 (5 bases). Trimming left V 2 bases short and J 13 bases short, with 12 bases between. CDR3 size: 12 residues. CDR3 sequence: CASSLRDSGQHF. CDR3 bases: TGTGCCAGCAGTTTAAGGGACTCGGGGCAGCATTTT.

The chain recombines TRBV7-2 with TRBJ2-1; 7 bases agree with TRBD2. Germline assignment: CDR1 SGHTA and CDR2 FQGNSA. V shed 2 bases, J shed 6 bases, and the junction held 10 bases outside the gene matches. There are 16 residues in the CDR3. DNA for the CDR3: TGTGCCAGCAGCTTATTTCCCCCCTCTAGCGGCAATGAGCAGTTCTTC. Amino acid sequence: CASSLFPPSSGNEQFF.

The V and J genes are TRBV4-3 and TRBJ2-1, with D possibly matching TRBD2 (6 bases). Trimming removed 1 base at V and 0 bases at J, with 19 bases between. In germline, CDR1 is LGHNA, CDR2 YSLEER. The CDR3 contains 19 residues. CDR3 amino acids: CASSQVSGSGGSSYNEQFF. CDR3 in DNA: TGCGCCAGCAGCCAAGTTTCGGGTAGCGGAGGGAGCTCCTACAATGAGCAGTTCTTC.

The chain employs TRBV28 and TRBJ2-3; 8 bases align to TRBD2. Germline CDR1 MDHEN, CDR2 SYDVKM. CDR3 length: 15 residues. The junction had 5 bases not matched to a gene; V was cut back by 4 bases and J by 2 bases. In DNA, the CDR3 is TGTGCCAGCAGTTACGAGCGGGGGACCACAGATACGCAGTATTTT. This translates into CASSYERGTTDTQYF.

This clone appeared a few times. The chain carries TRBV18 and TRBJ2-1, with 12 bases fitting TRBD2. CDR1 and CDR2 (germline): KGHSH, LQKENI. The CDR3 consists of 21 residues. J was trimmed by 2 bases and V by 1 base; bases with no gene match: 15. The CDR3 spells CASSPLRTSGRMSRTYNEQFF. CDR3 nucleotide sequence: TGTGCCAGCTCACCACTTCGAACTAGCGGGAGGATGAGTAGGACCTACAATGAGCAGTTCTTC. The variable domain in full, with the rest retrieved from reference TRBV18 and TRBJ2-1, is NAGVMQNPRHLVRRRGQEARLRCSPMKGHSHVYWYRQLPEEGLKFMVYLQKENIIDESGMPKERFSAEFPKEGPSILRIQQVVRGDSAAYFCASSPLRTSGRMSRTYNEQFFGPGTRLTVL.

The chain combines TRBV6-5 with TRBJ1-5; perhaps TRBD1 as D (5 bases). Trimming took off 6 bases at V and 3 bases at J, with 12 bases between the two ends. The V gene's germline CDR1 is MNHEY and CDR2 SVGAGI. CDR3 length: 14 residues. CDR3 nucleotide sequence: TGTGCCAGCAGACCCGACAGTCTCAATCAGCCCCAGCATTTT. Translation gives CASRPDSLNQPQHF.

The genes are TRBV7-9 and TRBJ1-4; no reliable D call. V shed 1 base and J shed 3 bases, with 9 bases lying between them. This CDR3 is 15 amino acids long. Germline CDR1 reads SEHNR; CDR2 reads FQNEAQ (reference sequence). CDR3 sequence reads: CASSLGGGPNEKLFF. For the CDR3, the DNA is TGTGCCAGCAGCTTAGGCGGAGGGCCTAATGAAAAACTGTTTTTT.

This sequence joins TRBV27 and TRBJ2-2, with 7 bases that match TRBD2. J gave up 4 bases and V 4 bases, and 9 bases lay outside the gene matches. Germline V CDR1 and CDR2: MNHEY, SMNVEV (reference sequence). The CDR3 is 16 residues long. CDR3 nucleotide sequence: TGTGCCAGCAGTTCCCCCGGGACTATCCTCACCGGGGAGCTGTTTTTT. This encodes CASSSPGTILTGELFF.

Only a few counts were recorded for this clone. The V and J genes are TRBV7-9 and TRBJ2-1; a possible D gene is TRBD2 (6 bases). Per the germline V gene, CDR1 is SEHNR and CDR2 is FQNEAQ (reference sequence). The CDR3 extends over 18 amino acids. Between the trimmed V and J ends, which lost 0 bases and 0 bases, there was a span of 15 bases. The DNA of the CDR3 is TGTGCCAGCAGCTTAGCGCTGGGAGCGGGTAACTCCTACAATGAGCAGTTCTTC. This codes for CASSLALGAGNSYNEQFF.

V and J are TRBV25-1 and TRBJ2-3; 7 bases are shared with TRBD2. This CDR3 has 14 amino acids. Germline assignment: CDR1 MGHDK and CDR2 SYGVNS. With 7 bases clipped from V and 6 bases from J, the junction kept 10 bases outside the gene matches. This CDR3 reads CASMSERGADTQYF. In DNA form, the CDR3 reads TGTGCCAGCATGAGCGAGCGGGGCGCCGATACGCAGTATTTT.

This sequence joins TRBV28 and TRBJ1-2; D is uncertain. CDR1 is MDHEN and CDR2 is SYDVKM in the germline V gene. V lost 2 bases and J lost 7, with 8 bases in between. The CDR3 contains 12 residues. CDR3 bases: TGTGCCAGCAGTTTAGCCGGGAGTGGCTACACCTTC. Amino acids: CASSLAGSGYTF.

The rearrangement uses TRBV12-3 or TRBV12-4 and TRBJ2-7; D unclear. This CDR3 has 11 amino acids. The V end was cut by 3 bases, the J end by 7 bases, with 7 bases between. The CDR3: CASSLLREQYF. The DNA for the CDR3 is TGTGCCAGCAGTTTGCTGAGGGAGCAGTACTTC.

J is TRBJ1-4 and V is TRBV5-1; no definite D call. This CDR3 has 16 residues. V was clipped by 4 bases and J by 6 bases, with 19 bases between them. In germline, CDR1 is SGHRS, CDR2 YFSETQ. CDR3 nucleotides: TGCGCCAGCAGCCCCCAGTTTGGGCGCAGAGATGAAAAACTGTTTTTT. Translating gives CASSPQFGRRDEKLFF.